The 29 T cell receptor beta chains given below trace back to one sample, sequenced in a study of shared clonotypes between healthy human individuals. Produced via immunoSEQ multiplex PCR; TCRdb's table is partial and in-frame only. The sample contains approximately 2,300,000 clones, 92% of which appear only once. Sample: naive CD4+ T cells from PBMCs. The sample's subset: CD45RA+ positively selected. The receptor set was obtained from a man between 18 and 29 years old in good health. Some clones in this sample may be carry-over from other donors' samples.

This chain connects TRBV12-5 to TRBJ2-1; possibly TRBD1 for D (5 bases). Germline V gene lookup returns CDR1 LGHNT and CDR2 FRNRAP. The CDR3 has 16 amino acids. Deletions cut 1 base from V and 10 bases from J, with 20 bases between. CDR3 in amino acids: CASGLGVTEGAEEQFF. The CDR3 coding sequence is TGTGCTAGTGGTTTGGGGGTGACTGAAGGGGCTGAAGAGCAGTTCTTC.

Concerning this clone itself: Additional DNA sequences in this sample encode the identical CDR3. CDR3 region: CASSWGYEQYF. The CDR3 DNA is TGTGCCAGCAGCTGGGGCTACGAGCAGTACTTC. V and J are TRBV5-5 and TRBJ2-7; no definite D call. The CDR3 length is 11 residues. CDR1 SGHKS and CDR2 YYEKEE come from the germline V gene (reference sequence). Trimming stripped 3 bases from V and 3 bases from J, with 4 bases between.

This clone is a singleton in its sample. V usage is TRBV5-8 and J usage is TRBJ1-2, with a weak D call TRBD1 (5 bases). This CDR3 spans 12 amino acids. Germline CDR1 SGHTS, CDR2 YDEGEE. V was trimmed by 0 bases and J by 7 bases, leaving 7 bases between them. The CDR3 DNA reads as TGTGCCAGCAGCTTGGGTAGGGGTGGCTACACCTTC. Translated, it gives CASSLGRGGYTF.

V is TRBV7-2 and J is TRBJ1-2, with TRBD1 matching 11 bases. V shed 5 bases, J shed 0 bases, and the junction held 8 bases outside the gene matches. Germline V gene sequence: CDR1 SGHTA, CDR2 FQGNSA. This CDR3 has 17 amino acids. This chain's CDR3 is CASSGPGQGGTNYGYTF. The CDR3 coding sequence is TGTGCCAGCAGCGGGCCGGGACAGGGGGGGACTAACTATGGCTACACCTTC.

This clone was recorded once. The CDR3 nucleotides read TGTGCCAGCAGCGGAAGCGGGGGACCCTACGAGCAGTACTTC. Its translation is CASSGSGGPYEQYF. This chain uses TRBV9 with TRBJ2-7; 8 bases align to TRBD2. V lost 3 bases, J lost 2 bases, and 4 bases stayed unmatched. The CDR3 runs 14 residues. Germline lookup yields CDR1 SGDLS and CDR2 YYNGEE.

This rearrangement joins TRBV19 to TRBJ2-2, with D possibly being TRBD1 (5 bases). Germline assignment: CDR1 LNHDA and CDR2 SQIVND (reference sequence). This CDR3 is 17 amino acids long. V was cut by 5 bases and J by 3 bases, with 19 bases left in between. The CDR3 loop is CASSGPWQGGDTGELFF. Here the CDR3 DNA reads TGTGCCAGTAGTGGCCCCTGGCAGGGTGGGGACACCGGGGAGCTGTTTTTT.

Concerning this clone: This sample includes further DNA sequences coding for the same CDR3. The rearrangement uses TRBV7-2 and TRBJ2-7; D ambiguous. Germline V gene sequence: CDR1 SGHTA, CDR2 FQGNSA. This CDR3 is 13 amino acids long. Trimming stripped 1 base from V and 4 bases from J, with 8 bases between. This chain's CDR3 is CASSLDRSYEQYF. The CDR3 DNA sequence: TGTGCCAGCAGCTTAGATCGGAGTTACGAGCAGTACTTC.

The chain employs TRBV6-5 and TRBJ2-7; maybe TRBD2 (6 bases). Germline CDR1 MNHEY, CDR2 SVGAGI. The CDR3 is 15 residues long. Trimming cost V 2 bases and J 3 bases, with 14 bases left between them. Written as DNA, the CDR3 is TGTGCCAGCAGTTACCGGAGTAGCGGTTACTACGAGCAGTACTTC. It yields the protein CASSYRSSGYYEQYF.

As to this clone: The sample holds other DNA sequences that translate to the same CDR3. The chain has TRBV5-1 and TRBJ1-2; 9 bases map to TRBD1. This CDR3 has 13 amino acids. V was pared by 4 bases and J by 8 bases, with 6 bases of the junction left unmatched. Germline-derived CDR1 and CDR2 are SGHRS and YFSETQ. The CDR3 region has the DNA TGCGCCAGCAGCCTGGGACAGGGCGGAGGCTACACCTTC. Amino acid sequence: CASSLGQGGGYTF.

CDR3 in DNA: TGTGCCGGCCCAGTTGGGGGGCGTAGGAACGAGCAGTACTTC. Encoded protein: CAGPVGGRRNEQYF. The chain couples TRBV28 to TRBJ2-7; D may correspond to TRBD1 or TRBD2 (6 bases each). The CDR3 is 14 amino acids. In germline, CDR1 is MDHEN, CDR2 SYDVKM. The ends were cut back, 11 bases at V and 5 bases at J, with 22 bases in the middle.

The chain links TRBV28 to TRBJ2-7; D could derive from TRBD1 or TRBD2 (5 bases each). V was trimmed by 2 bases and J by 11 bases, leaving 19 bases between them. Germline V lookup: CDR1 MDHEN, CDR2 SYDVKM. CDR3 length: 14 residues. The CDR3, as DNA: TGTGCCAGCAGTTTAATCCGGGACGGACGGTCGAAGTACTTC. Its protein product is CASSLIRDGRSKYF.

This rearrangement joins TRBV28 to TRBJ1-5; D gene uncertain. V gave up 6 bases and J gave up 4 bases, with 13 bases separating them. The germline CDR1 and CDR2 sequences are MDHEN and SYDVKM. The CDR3 contains 14 residues. This CDR3 is CASSLGVGNQPQHF. In DNA, the CDR3 is TGTGCCAGCAGCTTGGGAGTCGGGAATCAGCCCCAGCATTTT.

V and J are TRBV5-4 and TRBJ2-5; D ambiguous. Germline V gene lookup returns CDR1 SGHNT and CDR2 YYREEE (reference sequence). V was clipped by 1 base and J by 3 bases, with 13 bases between them. This CDR3 has 15 amino acids. The CDR3 bases are TGTGCCAGCAGCTTGCGTAGCCTAAGGGAAGAGACCCAGTACTTC. Its protein product is CASSLRSLREETQYF.

As to this clone: A junction end diverges from the germline sequence, so it may reflect a read error. The V call is TRBV29-1, the J call TRBJ2-5; D might be TRBD2 (6 bases). CDR1 is SQVTM and CDR2 is ANQGSEA in the germline V gene. This CDR3 comprises 13 residues. CDR3 sequence: CSLDRDMGGTQYF. CDR3 nucleotides: TGCAGCCTTGACCGGGATATGGGAGGGACCCAGTACTTC.

This rearrangement joins TRBV9 to TRBJ2-2; TRBD2 aligns across 7 bases. The CDR3 totals 16 residues. Losses at the gene ends were 1 base for V and 6 bases for J; bases not matched to a gene: 9. Germline loops: CDR1 SGDLS, CDR2 YYNGEE. The DNA for the CDR3 is TGTGCCAGCAGCGTATTCTCCCTAGCGGTCTCCGGGGAGCTGTTTTTT. Amino acids: CASSVFSLAVSGELFF. Full variable domain (rest looked up from reference TRBV9 and TRBJ2-2): DSGVTQTPKHLITATGQRVTLRCSPRSGDLSVYWYQQSLDQGLQFLIQYYNGEERAKGNILERFSAQQFPDLHSELNLSSLELGDSALYFCASSVFSLAVSGELFFGEGSRLTVL.

V and J are TRBV6-6 and TRBJ1-5; maybe TRBD1 (6 bases). The ends were cut back, 10 bases at V and 4 bases at J, with 20 bases in the middle. The CDR3 is 15 amino acids. Germline V CDR1 and CDR2: MNHNY, SVGAGI (reference sequence). This CDR3 is CATSPPGQSNQPQHF. CDR3 nucleotide sequence: TGTGCCACCTCACCGCCGGGACAAAGTAATCAGCCCCAGCATTTT.

The rearrangement joins TRBV2 to TRBJ2-7; D might be TRBD2 (6 bases). The CDR3 spans 15 residues. Trimming left V 7 bases short and J 1 base short, with 17 bases between. Germline values: CDR1 SNHLY, CDR2 FYNNEI. The CDR3 DNA follows: TGTGCCAGCACTAAGGAGGAGGGAGGTTCCTACGAGCAGTACTTC. Translating it yields CASTKEEGGSYEQYF. The full variable domain, with the rest looked up from reference TRBV2 and TRBJ2-7, is EPEVTQTPSHQVTQMGQEVILRCVPISNHLYFYWYRQILGQKVEFLVSFYNNEISEKSEIFDDQFSVERPDGSNFTLKIRSTKLEDSAMYFCASTKEEGGSYEQYFGPGTRLTVT.

This clone was recorded once. Here the CDR3 DNA reads TGTGCCAGCACCTACCGAGTGGCAGGAGACTATGGCTACACCTTC. It translates to CASTYRVAGDYGYTF. The V and J genes are TRBV11-2 and TRBJ1-2, with D hard to call. The CDR3 contains 15 residues. Trimming removed 7 bases from V and 3 bases from J, with 18 bases in between. Germline lookup yields CDR1 SGHAT and CDR2 FQNNGV.

This clone was recorded once. The chain employs TRBV4-1 and TRBJ1-1; the D gene is possibly TRBD1 (5 bases). In germline, CDR1 is MGHRA, CDR2 YSYEKL. The CDR3 totals 19 residues. The V and J ends lost 2 bases and 1 base respectively, with 23 bases between them. The CDR3 spells CASSQKTGTASGWNTEAFF. The CDR3 bases are TGCGCCAGCAGCCAAAAAACCGGGACCGCCTCGGGTTGGAACACTGAAGCTTTCTTT.

The chain combines TRBV11-2 with TRBJ1-2; maybe TRBD1 (6 bases). Germline assignment: CDR1 SGHAT and CDR2 FQNNGV. V was clipped by 2 bases and J by 7 bases, with 11 bases between them. The CDR3 spans 13 residues. The CDR3, as DNA: TGTGCCAGCAGCTTAACGGGGGCGGGTGGCTACACCTTC. It codes for CASSLTGAGGYTF. Together with reference TRBV11-2 and TRBJ1-2, the CDR3 gives the full variable domain: EAGVAQSPRYKIIEKRQSVAFWCNPISGHATLYWYQQILGQGPKLLIQFQNNGVVDDSQLPKDRFSAERLKGVDSTLKIQPAKLEDSAVYLCASSLTGAGGYTFGSGTRLTVV.

This chain links TRBV30 with TRBJ1-2, with D hard to call. Trimming removed 0 bases at V and 3 bases at J, with 11 bases between. Germline loops: CDR1 GTSNPN, CDR2 SVGIG (reference sequence). The CDR3 spans 14 residues. This CDR3 is CAWSVSLRDYGYTF. The DNA of the CDR3 is TGTGCCTGGAGTGTAAGCCTGAGAGACTATGGCTACACCTTC.

The CDR3 loop reads CAWSVLFGELGYTF. The CDR3 nucleotides read TGTGCCTGGAGTGTATTATTCGGAGAGTTAGGCTACACCTTC. The chain is built from TRBV30 and TRBJ1-2; D remains ambiguous. Germline V gives CDR1 GTSNPN, CDR2 SVGIG (reference sequence). This CDR3 spans 14 amino acids. The V and J ends lost 0 bases and 8 bases respectively, with 16 bases between them.

This chain joins TRBV28 and TRBJ2-7, with D perhaps matching TRBD1 or TRBD2 (5 bases each). The CDR3 extends over 16 amino acids. The germline CDR1 and CDR2 sequences are MDHEN and SYDVKM. V lost 5 bases to trimming and J lost 2 bases, with 19 bases between them. In DNA, the CDR3 is TGTGCCAGCAGTCCTCCCGGGGCCCTGGGTCCCTACGAGCAGTACTTC. This translates into CASSPPGALGPYEQYF.

As concerns this clone: The sample has other DNA sequences that encode this CDR3 too. The chain has TRBV20-1 and TRBJ2-7, with 7 positions matching TRBD2. The germline V gene has CDR1 DFQATT and CDR2 SNEGSKA (reference sequence). This CDR3 comprises 11 residues. V lost 3 bases and J lost 4; bases outside the gene matches: 0. The CDR3, as DNA: TGCAGTGCTAGTAGCGGGTACGAGCAGTACTTC. Translation gives CSASSGYEQYF.

The J gene is TRBJ1-4, the V gene TRBV4-2; D is possibly TRBD1 (5 bases). Trimming took 4 bases from V and 3 from J, leaving 12 bases between them. The CDR3 length is 15 residues. Germline V CDR1 and CDR2: LGHNA, YNFKEQ. CDR3 sequence reads: CASSRELGPNEKLFF. The CDR3 DNA reads as TGTGCCAGCAGCCGGGAATTGGGGCCTAATGAAAAACTGTTTTTT.

The V gene is TRBV5-4, the J gene TRBJ1-1, with TRBD1 matching over 11 bases. The germline CDR1 and CDR2 sequences are SGHNT and YYREEE (reference sequence). The CDR3 contains 15 residues. V was pared by 4 bases and J by 4 bases, with 6 bases of the junction left unmatched. The CDR3 nucleotides are TGTGCCAGCAGCCAAGTCGGGACAGGGGGCACTGAAGCTTTCTTT. Residues: CASSQVGTGGTEAFF.

The chain combines TRBV7-2 with TRBJ2-7; the match to TRBD2 covers 12 bases. The CDR3 length is 18 residues. V lost 2 bases and J lost 3; bases outside the gene matches: 11. Germline CDR1 and CDR2: SGHTA and FQGNSA. CDR3 coding DNA: TGTGCCAGCAGCTTAAGGGGCCAAGCACTAGCGGGAGGCTACGAGCAGTACTTC. It translates to CASSLRGQALAGGYEQYF.

Worth noting for this clone: This sample includes further DNA sequences coding for the same CDR3. The V call is TRBV7-2, the J call TRBJ2-7; D uncertain. The germline gives CDR1 SGHTA, CDR2 FQGNSA. The V and J ends lost 2 bases and 2 bases respectively, with 4 bases between them. The CDR3 is 12 residues long. The CDR3 DNA is TGTGCCAGCAGCTTATCCGCCTACGAGCAGTACTTC. This sequence encodes CASSLSAYEQYF.

This clone was found once. This chain links TRBV9 with TRBJ1-5; 12 bases are shared with TRBD1. CDR1 is SGDLS and CDR2 is YYNGEE in the germline V gene. V was clipped by 4 bases and J by 0 bases; unmatched bases: 5. The CDR3 runs to 17 residues. CDR3 region: CASSTGTGGLSNQPQHF. The CDR3 DNA reads as TGTGCCAGCAGCACCGGGACAGGGGGCCTTAGCAATCAGCCCCAGCATTTT.